This T cell receptor (beta chain) came from a study of T cell responses to AZD1222 COVID-19 vaccine. Findings and caveats of the study: Among vaccine-associated CD4 TCRs, coverage spanned spike, with dominance at 160-218 and 743-854. White British ancestry dominated among donors, who included more females, and clonal diversity was possibly underestimated. Baseline seropositivity characterized only a handful of AZD1222 recipients.

Comment on this clone: Its specificity is not known.

Second-dose schedules of about 4 or about 12 weeks were combined. TCRdb keeps only in-frame clones here, not all; method: immunoSEQ multiplex PCR. The sample includes about 150,000 clones, 91% of them seen just once. CDR1 MNHEY and CDR2 SVGAGI come from the germline V gene. This CDR3 contains 12 residues. Trimming removed 6 bases from V and 7 bases from J; junction bases left unmatched: 4. The material was peripheral blood, obtained 28 days after the second AZD1222 dose. The receptor comes from an adult who received the AZD1222 COVID-19 vaccine. The rearrangement uses TRBV6-5 and TRBJ1-2, with 8 bases fitting TRBD1. CDR3 nucleotide sequence: TGTGCCAGCAGGACAGGGGTTTCTGGCTACACCTTC. Translated: CASRTGVSGYTF.